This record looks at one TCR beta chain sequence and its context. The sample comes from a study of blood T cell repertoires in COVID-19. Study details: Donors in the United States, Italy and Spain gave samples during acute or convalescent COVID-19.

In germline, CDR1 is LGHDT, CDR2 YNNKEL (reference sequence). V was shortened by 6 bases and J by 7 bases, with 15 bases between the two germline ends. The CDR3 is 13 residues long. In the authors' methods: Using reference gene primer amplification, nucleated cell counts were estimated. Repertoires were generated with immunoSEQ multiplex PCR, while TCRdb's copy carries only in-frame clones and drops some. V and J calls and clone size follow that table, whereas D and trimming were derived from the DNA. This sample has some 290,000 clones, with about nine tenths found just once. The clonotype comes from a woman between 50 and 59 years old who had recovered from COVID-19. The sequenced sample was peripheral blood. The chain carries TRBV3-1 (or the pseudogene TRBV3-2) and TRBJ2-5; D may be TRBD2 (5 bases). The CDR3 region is CASRTKDRRTQYF. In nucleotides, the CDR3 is TGTGCCAGCAGGACTAAGGACCGGAGGACCCAGTACTTC.